This T cell receptor (beta chain) was profiled in a study of blood T cell repertoires in COVID-19. Study-level information: Samples came from the United States, Italy and Spain, spanning acute and convalescent COVID-19. Nucleic acid was either cDNA or gDNA, and it came from T cells, B-cell-depleted T cells, or PBMCs.

Authors' methods: From reference gene primer amplification, estimates of nucleated cell counts were derived. Some clones are missing from TCRdb's copy, which holds only in-frame ones; the method was immunoSEQ multiplex PCR. Clone size and V and J calls were adopted from that table, with D and trimming inferred from the DNA. The sample has around 130,000 clones, 80% to 90% seen once; the top ten hold 25% to 30%. This clone was seen a single time. V lost 1 base to trimming and J lost 3 bases; unmatched junction nucleotides: 8. The CDR3 is made up of 16 amino acids. Germline V lookup: CDR1 SGHAT, CDR2 FQNNGV.

V gene TRBV11-2 combines with J gene TRBJ2-7; 8 bases line up with TRBD1. What was sequenced was peripheral blood. The TCR sequence derives from a man between 65 and 85 years old with active or convalescent COVID-19. In DNA form, the CDR3 reads TGTGCCAGCAGCTTAGGGACAGGGAGGCTCATCTACGAGCAGTACTTC. This translates into CASSLGTGRLIYEQYF.